Reported below is one T cell receptor beta chain. The specificity of this receptor is unknown. There are no base qualities to consult, and no much larger clone falls within one base. In the prospective study, participants were 18 to 89 years old, resided in about two dozen geographic areas of the United States, and were enrolled through a virtual design. Cohort assignment in the prospective study relied on participant-reported clinical history from a screening survey and a study questionnaire. Recovered participants in ImmuneRACE Cohort 3 were defined as having two consecutive negative NP/OP PCR tests, clearance from a healthcare professional, or resolution of symptoms. Mobile phlebotomists in the prospective study collected whole blood, serum and a nasopharyngeal or oropharyngeal swab from every participant. Prospective study participants could optionally give additional blood draws and questionnaires over an approximately 2-month period. Prospective study blood samples were shipped either frozen or at room temperature before DNA extraction.

The data were obtained in a study of blood T cell repertoires in COVID-19 (TCRdb year 2020). Concerning the study at large: Samples from collaborators originated in the United States, Italy and Spain and spanned both the acute and convalescent phases of COVID-19. The material from the prospective study consisted of cDNA or gDNA derived from T cells, B-cell-depleted T cells, or PBMCs. Subjects who had been exposed to COVID-19, were actively infected with it, or had recovered from it provided the deeply sampled blood TCRbeta repertoires that made up the dataset. The repertoires were released in a freely available public database meant as a resource for research on the immune response to SARS-CoV-2. The samples were drawn from two sources: the first 160 participants of the ongoing ImmuneRACE study, and 1,000 to 1,500 subjects contributed by 6 global collaborators. Nearly every sample came with metadata listing a de-identified subject ID, COVID-19 status, age in years and sex. Where available, HLA class I and class II types were obtained from metadata supplied by the sample provider rather than from assay-based typing.

Beyond this particular receptor, the publication reports: The amount of clinical and demographic metadata varied by source and participant and was provided uncurated.

TCRbeta CDR3 regions were amplified from genomic DNA using the immunoSEQ Assay, a bias-controlled multiplex PCR. In the paper's pipeline: The number of nucleated cells in each sample was estimated by amplification of reference gene primers within the assay. To quantify the absolute abundance of each unique TCRbeta CDR3 rearrangement, sequence reads were collapsed and filtered. For each sample, productive Simpson clonality was calculated by taking the square root of Simpson's diversity index across productive rearrangements. Here the immuneACCESS table is served through TCRdb, limited to in-frame sequences with V and J called. Missing clones are a known gap in these copies; in checked studies unresolved V genes cover under half, and the rest lacks a known reason. V, J and clone size reflect that table, while D and trimming were determined from the DNA. A total of under 300,000 clones appear in this sample, approximately 91% of them only once. The ten largest clones add up to about 1% of the sample.

Sequences MDHEN (CDR1) and SYDVKM (CDR2) are obtained from the germline V gene. Between the V and J ends, shortened by 6 bases and 4 bases respectively, the junction contains 18 bases. Reading from cysteine to phenylalanine, the CDR3 counts 15 amino acids. CDR3 DNA only is kept here, 45 bases in frame from base 1. This clonotype originated in a woman in her twenties or thirties who had recovered from COVID-19. Sequencing was done on a sample of PBMCs or T cells enriched from blood (not recorded which). The chain is encoded by TRBV28 joined to TRBJ1-2; TRBD1 might be the D gene, on 6 matching bases. The encoded CDR3 is CASRGTFRRFYGYTF. The sequenced DNA is TGTGCCAGCAGAGGGACATTCCGGCGGTTCTATGGCTACACCTTC.